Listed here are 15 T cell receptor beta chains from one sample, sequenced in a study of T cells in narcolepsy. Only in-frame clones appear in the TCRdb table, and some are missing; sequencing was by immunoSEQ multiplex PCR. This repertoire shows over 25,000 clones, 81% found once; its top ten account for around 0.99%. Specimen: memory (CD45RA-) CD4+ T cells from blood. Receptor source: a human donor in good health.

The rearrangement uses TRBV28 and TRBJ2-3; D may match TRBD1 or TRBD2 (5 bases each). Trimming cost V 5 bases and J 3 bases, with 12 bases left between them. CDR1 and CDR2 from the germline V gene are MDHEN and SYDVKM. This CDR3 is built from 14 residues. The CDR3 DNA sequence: TGTGCCAGCAGTAAGAACGAGGGGACAGATACGCAGTATTTT. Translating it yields CASSKNEGTDTQYF.

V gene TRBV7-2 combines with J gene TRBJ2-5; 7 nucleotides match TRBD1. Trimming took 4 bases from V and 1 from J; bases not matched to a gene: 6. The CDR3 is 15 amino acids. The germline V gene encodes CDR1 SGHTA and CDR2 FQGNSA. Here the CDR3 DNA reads TGTGCCAGCAGCTCCCAGACAGGGCGCCAAGAGACCCAGTACTTC. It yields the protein CASSSQTGRQETQYF.

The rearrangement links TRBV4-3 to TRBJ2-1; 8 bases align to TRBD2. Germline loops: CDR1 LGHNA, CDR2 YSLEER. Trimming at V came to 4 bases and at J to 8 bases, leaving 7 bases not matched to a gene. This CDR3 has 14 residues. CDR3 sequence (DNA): TGCGCCAGCAGCCCTAGGACTAGCAGCGATGAGCAGTTCTTC. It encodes CASSPRTSSDEQFF.

The CDR3 protein is CASSGAPSDTQYF. CDR3 nucleotide sequence: TGTGCCAGCAGCGGGGCTCCCTCGGATACGCAGTATTTT. The rearrangement links TRBV9 to TRBJ2-3; D gene unclear. The CDR3 consists of 13 residues. The V end lost 3 bases, the J end lost 6 bases, and 11 bases lay between the germline ends. Germline loops: CDR1 SGDLS, CDR2 YYNGEE.

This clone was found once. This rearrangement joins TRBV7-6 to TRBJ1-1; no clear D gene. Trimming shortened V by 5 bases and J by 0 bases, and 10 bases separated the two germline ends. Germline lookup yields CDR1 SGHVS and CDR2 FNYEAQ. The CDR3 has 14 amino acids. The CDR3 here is CASSPVGVNTEAFF. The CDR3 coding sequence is TGTGCCAGCAGCCCCGTTGGTGTGAACACTGAAGCTTTCTTT.

CDR3 in amino acids: CASSLAEGFQETQYF. The CDR3 region has the DNA TGTGCCAGCAGCTTAGCGGAGGGGTTTCAAGAGACCCAGTACTTC. The chain is built from TRBV7-9 and TRBJ2-5, with TRBD2 as a possible D gene (6 bases). V was pared by 0 bases and J by 2 bases, with 10 bases between. The CDR3 spans 15 residues. CDR1 and CDR2 (germline): SEHNR, FQNEAQ (reference sequence).

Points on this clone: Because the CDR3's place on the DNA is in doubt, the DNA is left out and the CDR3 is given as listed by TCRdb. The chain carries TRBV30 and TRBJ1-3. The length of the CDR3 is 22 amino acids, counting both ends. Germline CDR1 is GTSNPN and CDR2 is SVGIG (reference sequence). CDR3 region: CAGSPHISVPGVTSGDRNTIYF.

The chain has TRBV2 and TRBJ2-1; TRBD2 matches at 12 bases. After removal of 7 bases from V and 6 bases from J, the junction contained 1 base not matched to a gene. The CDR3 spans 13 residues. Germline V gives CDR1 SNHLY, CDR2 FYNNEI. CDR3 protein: CASKGLAGNEQFF. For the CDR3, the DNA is TGTGCCAGCAAGGGACTAGCGGGCAATGAGCAGTTCTTC.

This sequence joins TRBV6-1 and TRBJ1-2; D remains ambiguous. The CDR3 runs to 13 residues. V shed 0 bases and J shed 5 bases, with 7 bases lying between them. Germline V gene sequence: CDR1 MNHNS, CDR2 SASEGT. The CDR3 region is CASSEASRYGYTF. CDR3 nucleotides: TGTGCCAGCAGTGAAGCATCACGGTATGGCTACACCTTC.

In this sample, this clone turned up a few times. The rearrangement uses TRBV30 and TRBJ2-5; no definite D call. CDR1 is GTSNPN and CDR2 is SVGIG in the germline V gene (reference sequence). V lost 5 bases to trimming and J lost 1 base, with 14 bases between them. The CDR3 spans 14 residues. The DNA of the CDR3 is TGTGCCTGGCAGCTCCGTCTGGCCCAAGAGACCCAGTACTTC. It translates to CAWQLRLAQETQYF.

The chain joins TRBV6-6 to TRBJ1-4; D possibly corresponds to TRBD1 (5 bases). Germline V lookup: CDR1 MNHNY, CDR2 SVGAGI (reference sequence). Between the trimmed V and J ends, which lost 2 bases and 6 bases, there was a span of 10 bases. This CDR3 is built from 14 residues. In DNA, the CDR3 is TGTGCCAGCAGTTACAGGGGTGGTTATGAAAAACTGTTTTTT. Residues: CASSYRGGYEKLFF.

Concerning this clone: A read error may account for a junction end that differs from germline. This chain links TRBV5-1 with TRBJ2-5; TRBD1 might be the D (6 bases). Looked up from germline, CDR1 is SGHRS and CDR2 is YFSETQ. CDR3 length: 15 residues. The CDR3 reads CASSLDGGTAGQGNF. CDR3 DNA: TGCGCCAGCAGCTTGGATGGCGGCACCGCCGGGCAGGGGAACTTC. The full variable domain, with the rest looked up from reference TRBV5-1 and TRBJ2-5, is KAGVTQTPRYLIKTRGQQVTLSCSPISGHRSVSWYQQTPGQGLQFLFEYFSETQRNKGNFPGRFSGRQFSNSRSEMNVSTLELGDSALYLCASSLDGGTAGQGNFGPGTRLLVL.

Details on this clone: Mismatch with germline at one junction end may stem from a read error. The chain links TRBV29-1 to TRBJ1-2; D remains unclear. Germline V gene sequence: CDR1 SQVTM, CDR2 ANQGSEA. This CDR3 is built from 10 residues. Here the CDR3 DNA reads TGCAGCGTTGGCGTCGACCTCCCCCTCTTC. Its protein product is CSVGVDLPLF.

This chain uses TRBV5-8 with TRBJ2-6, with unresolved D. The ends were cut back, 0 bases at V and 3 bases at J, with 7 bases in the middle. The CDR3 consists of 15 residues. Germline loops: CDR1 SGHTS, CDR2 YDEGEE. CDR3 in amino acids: CASSLDIFGANVLTF. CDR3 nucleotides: TGTGCCAGCAGCTTGGACATTTTTGGGGCCAACGTCCTGACTTTC.

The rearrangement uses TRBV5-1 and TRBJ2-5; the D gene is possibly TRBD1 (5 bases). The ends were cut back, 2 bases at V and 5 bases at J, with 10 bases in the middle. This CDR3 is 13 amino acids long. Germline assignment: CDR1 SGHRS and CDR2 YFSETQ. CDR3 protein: CASSFVGRETQYF. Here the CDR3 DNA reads TGCGCCAGCAGCTTTGTGGGGCGGGAGACCCAGTACTTC.